Below are 21 T cell receptor beta chains sequenced from a single sample in a study of blood T cell repertoires in COVID-19. Data came from immunoSEQ multiplex PCR; TCRdb stores just in-frame clones and leaves some out. The sample includes 80,000 to 90,000 clones, more than 70% of them seen just once. The specimen sequenced was peripheral blood. The receptors here all came from an older woman with acute or convalescent COVID-19.

The CDR3 DNA is TGTGCCAGCAGTTTGGACAGGATTTCACCCCTCCACTTT. It is translated as CASSLDRISPLHF. The chain links TRBV12-3 or TRBV12-4 to TRBJ1-6, with 7 bases fitting TRBD1. Trimming cost V 3 bases and J 9 bases; bases outside gene matches: 2. This CDR3 is 13 amino acids long.

This clone showed up just a few times. The chain employs TRBV27 and TRBJ2-2; 7 bases align to TRBD2. This CDR3 contains 17 residues. Per germline, CDR1 MNHEY and CDR2 SMNVEV (reference sequence). With V trimmed by 5 bases and J by 2 bases, 11 bases remained unmatched. In DNA form, the CDR3 reads TGTGCCAGCAGTCGAAGGGAGGGTTGGCCAAACACCGGGGAGCTGTTTTTT. This gives the protein CASSRREGWPNTGELFF.

The chain is built from TRBV29-1 and TRBJ1-2, with D perhaps matching TRBD1 (6 bases). Germline V gene data show CDR1 as SQVTM and CDR2 as ANQGSEA. Trimming took 4 bases from V and 0 from J, leaving 9 bases between them. The CDR3 sequence is 13 residues long. The CDR3 protein is CSVATGPNYGYTF. CDR3 coding DNA: TGCAGCGTTGCGACAGGTCCTAACTATGGCTACACCTTC. Filled out from reference TRBV29-1 and TRBJ1-2, the complete variable domain reads SAVISQKPSRDICQRGTSLTIQCQVDSQVTMMFWYRQQPGQSLTLIATANQGSEATYESGFVIDKFPISRPNLTFSTLTVSNMSPEDSSIYLCSVATGPNYGYTFGSGTRLTVV.

The rearrangement joins TRBV28 to TRBJ2-1, with 7 bases fitting TRBD2. Germline V gene lookup returns CDR1 MDHEN and CDR2 SYDVKM. This CDR3 is built from 16 residues. V lost 5 bases, J lost 6 bases, and 13 bases stayed unmatched. CDR3 protein: CASSTERDGEGNEQFF. For the CDR3, the DNA is TGTGCCAGCAGTACAGAGAGGGACGGGGAGGGCAATGAGCAGTTCTTC. The variable domain in full, completed from reference TRBV28 and TRBJ2-1, reads DVKVTQSSRYLVKRTGEKVFLECVQDMDHENMFWYRQDPGLGLRLIYFSYDVKMKEKGDIPEGYSVSREKKERFSLILESASTNQTSMYLCASSTERDGEGNEQFFGPGTRLTVL.

A few counts support this clone. The J gene is TRBJ1-5, the V gene TRBV10-3, with 7 bases that match TRBD1. The CDR3 has 15 amino acids. Unmatched junction bases numbered 3, after V lost 2 bases and J lost 2 bases. Germline CDR1 ENHRY, CDR2 SYGVKD. In DNA form, the CDR3 reads TGTGCCATCAGTGAGACAGACAGGGGCAATCAGCCCCAGCATTTT. Translation: CAISETDRGNQPQHF.

This clone appeared a few times. The rearrangement links TRBV7-9 to TRBJ1-1; no definite D call. Trimming cost V 1 base and J 1 base, with 7 bases left between them. CDR1 is SEHNR, CDR2 FQNEAQ, per germline (reference sequence). The CDR3 covers 14 residues. CDR3 in DNA: TGTGCCAGCAGCTTAGACGTCAGGAACACTGAAGCTTTCTTT. This translates into CASSLDVRNTEAFF.

This chain connects TRBV5-5 to TRBJ1-5; TRBD1 aligns across 7 bases. The CDR3 is made up of 14 amino acids. The trim removed 0 bases at V and 8 bases at J, leaving 5 bases unmatched. Germline V lookup: CDR1 SGHKS, CDR2 YYEKEE (reference sequence). In DNA form, the CDR3 reads TGTGCCAGCAGCTTGGCGGCAGGGGGGAAGCCCCAGCATTTT. Translation: CASSLAAGGKPQHF.

The V and J genes are TRBV5-6 and TRBJ2-7; weak D call: TRBD1 (5 bases). The germline V gene encodes CDR1 SGHDT and CDR2 YYEEEE. This CDR3 spans 16 amino acids. V was pared by 1 base and J by 2 bases, with 16 bases between. CDR3 coding DNA: TGTGCCAGCAGCTTGCGCCGACAGTGGAACACCTACGAGCAGTACGTC. As protein: CASSLRRQWNTYEQYV.

This chain joins TRBV7-2 and TRBJ1-1; D not certain. This CDR3 contains 16 residues. From germline, CDR1 is SGHTA and CDR2 FQGNSA. The ends were cut back, 1 base at V and 4 bases at J, with 16 bases in the middle. Written as DNA, the CDR3 is TGTGCCAGCAGCTTAGATATCGGCAGGATGGGCACTGAAGCTTTCTTT. Encoded protein: CASSLDIGRMGTEAFF.

The rearrangement uses TRBV5-1 and TRBJ2-2, with 7 positions matching TRBD2. Unmatched junction bases numbered 12, after V lost 9 bases and J lost 1 base. CDR1 is SGHRS, CDR2 YFSETQ, per germline. The length of the CDR3 is 16 residues. This chain's CDR3 is CATPISGGKNTGELFF. The DNA of the CDR3 is TGCGCCACCCCAATCTCGGGGGGAAAGAACACCGGGGAGCTGTTTTTT.

The J gene is TRBJ1-4, the V gene TRBV19; no reliable D call. The CDR3 contains 11 residues. Germline lookup yields CDR1 LNHDA and CDR2 SQIVND (reference sequence). The V and J ends lost 3 bases and 8 bases respectively, with 4 bases between them. CDR3 loop: CASSIREKLFF. The CDR3, as DNA: TGTGCCAGTAGTATTCGGGAAAAACTGTTTTTT.

This clone appeared once. V gene TRBV4-2 combines with J gene TRBJ1-3; no firm D call. Germline V CDR1 and CDR2: LGHNA, YNFKEQ. This CDR3 is 14 amino acids long. The V end was cut by 0 bases, the J end by 8 bases, with 11 bases between. As DNA, the CDR3 is TGTGCCAGCAGCCAAGAGAGCGCGGTCCACACCATATATTTT. It specifies CASSQESAVHTIYF.

The chain employs TRBV5-6 and TRBJ1-5; TRBD1 matches 8 bases. The J segment lost 0 bases and the V segment lost 3 bases, leaving 2 bases of the junction unmatched. Germline CDR1 and CDR2: SGHDT and YYEEEE. CDR3 length equals 15 residues. The CDR3 DNA follows: TGTGCCAGCAGCTCACAGGGGGATAGCAATCAGCCCCAGCATTTT. It codes for CASSSQGDSNQPQHF.

This clone showed up many times. The same CDR3 arises from other DNA sequences in this sample as well. The rearrangement links TRBV27 to TRBJ1-5; weak D call: TRBD1 (5 bases). CDR1 is MNHEY, CDR2 SMNVEV, per germline (reference sequence). This CDR3 contains 13 residues. V lost 2 bases and J 9 bases, leaving 11 bases between the germline ends. In DNA, the CDR3 is TGTGCCAGCAGTTTAGGAAGGGGTCGGCCCCAGCATTTT. Its translation is CASSLGRGRPQHF.

This chain uses TRBV7-9 with TRBJ2-5, with 8 bases that match TRBD2. The length of the CDR3 is 18 residues. V dropped 5 bases and J dropped 5; count of bases not matched to a gene: 19. The V gene's germline CDR1 is SEHNR and CDR2 FQNEAQ (reference sequence). The CDR3 loop reads CASSPTPGSTSAVETQYF. The CDR3 DNA follows: TGTGCCAGCAGCCCGACCCCGGGGTCGACTAGCGCCGTTGAGACCCAGTACTTC.

The genes are TRBV7-8 and TRBJ1-1; TRBD1 might be the D (6 bases). The germline V gene has CDR1 SGHVS and CDR2 FQNEAQ. The V gene lost 4 bases and the J gene lost 11 bases, with 14 bases spanning the gap. The CDR3 has 12 residues. This chain's CDR3 is CASSSSDRMAFF. CDR3 in DNA: TGTGCCAGCAGCTCATCAGACAGGATGGCTTTCTTT. The full variable domain, rest sourced from reference TRBV7-8 and TRBJ1-1, is GAGVSQSPRYKVAKRGQDVALRCDPISGHVSLFWYQQALGQGPEFLTYFQNEAQLDKSGLPSDRFFAERPEGSVSTLKIQRTQQEDSAVYLCASSSSDRMAFFGQGTRLTVV.

V usage is TRBV11-3 and J usage is TRBJ2-3; D call uncertain. V gave up 0 bases and J gave up 0 bases, with 10 bases separating them. The length of the CDR3 is 16 residues. Germline V gives CDR1 SGHNT, CDR2 YENEEA. The CDR3 DNA reads TGTGCCAGCAGCTTAGAGTCAGGCCTAAGCACAGATACGCAGTATTTT. Its translation: CASSLESGLSTDTQYF. The full variable domain, completed using reference TRBV11-3 and TRBJ2-3, is EAGVVQSPRYKIIEKKQPVAFWCNPISGHNTLYWYLQNLGQGPELLIRYENEEAVDDSQLPKDRFSAERLKGVDSTLKIQPAELGDSAVYLCASSLESGLSTDTQYFGPGTRLTVL.

J is TRBJ2-1 and V is TRBV7-2; 12 bases line up with TRBD2. Germline V lookup: CDR1 SGHTA, CDR2 FQGNSA. CDR3 length equals 19 residues. With V trimmed by 5 bases and J by 7 bases, 18 bases remained unmatched. The CDR3 spells CASSPPGWLAGGPRNEQFF. The CDR3 nucleotides are TGTGCCAGCAGCCCCCCGGGATGGCTAGCGGGAGGGCCTAGGAATGAGCAGTTCTTC.

The CDR3, as DNA: TGTGCCTGGGCTAGCGGCCCCTACAATGAGCAGTTCTTC. It specifies CAWASGPYNEQFF. The chain combines TRBV30 with TRBJ2-1; 7 nucleotides agree with TRBD2. Germline V gene data show CDR1 as GTSNPN and CDR2 as SVGIG (reference sequence). The CDR3 spans 13 residues. The ends lost 5 bases at V and 2 bases at J; junction bases unmatched: 3.

V gene TRBV29-1 combines with J gene TRBJ1-1; D might be TRBD1 (5 bases). In germline, CDR1 is SQVTM, CDR2 ANQGSEA. The length of the CDR3 is 13 residues. V was cut by 6 bases and J by 4 bases, with 15 bases left in between. The CDR3 nucleotides are TGCAGCGTGATAATACAGGAGAGCACTGAAGCTTTCTTT. This sequence encodes CSVIIQESTEAFF.

The chain recombines TRBV6-1 with TRBJ2-7, with 7 bases aligning to TRBD1. CDR1 MNHNS and CDR2 SASEGT come from the germline V gene. The junction had 1 base not matched to a gene; V was cut back by 0 bases and J by 2 bases. This CDR3 is built from 14 residues. The CDR3: CASSEAGQTYEQYV. In nucleotides, the CDR3 is TGTGCCAGCAGTGAAGCGGGACAGACCTACGAGCAGTACGTC.